The 24 T cell receptor beta chains reported below all come from one sample, sequenced in a study of blood T cell repertoires in COVID-19 (dated by TCRdb to the early 2020s). Libraries were built with the immunoSEQ multiplex PCR assay. TCRdb retrieved this table from immuneACCESS and kept in-frame rearrangements only. Not all clones are present; in checked studies, unresolved V genes account for under half, and no reason is known for the remainder. This sample comprises some 250,000 clones, around 89% of them detected only once. Of the sample, just under 9% is held by the ten largest clones. The sample was PBMCs or T cells enriched from blood (not recorded which). All receptors come from a middle-aged man who had recovered from COVID-19.

The chain combines TRBV28 with TRBJ2-7; TRBD2 agrees at 14 bases. J gave up 5 bases and V 5 bases, and 23 bases lay outside the gene matches. Looked up from germline, CDR1 is MDHEN and CDR2 is SYDVKM. The CDR3 consists of 21 residues. CDR3 bases: TGTGCCAGCAGTGGGATCTTCGGGGTGACCGGGACTAGCGGGAGTAAGAACGAGCAGTACTTC. Translated, it gives CASSGIFGVTGTSGSKNEQYF.

The V call is TRBV6-5, the J call TRBJ1-4; D is perhaps TRBD1 (5 bases). V was trimmed by 2 bases and J by 10 bases, leaving 17 bases between them. CDR3 size: 15 residues. In germline, CDR1 is MNHEY, CDR2 SVGAGI. The CDR3 sequence is CASSYTLGGGGKLFF. CDR3 in DNA: TGTGCCAGCAGTTACACTCTCGGGGGTGGGGGAAAACTGTTTTTT.

The V gene is TRBV11-1, the J gene TRBJ2-3, with 9 bases fitting TRBD1. The germline V gene encodes CDR1 SGHAT and CDR2 FQDESV (reference sequence). The CDR3 length is 14 residues. J was trimmed by 4 bases and V by 5 bases; bases with no gene match: 4. In nucleotides, the CDR3 is TGTGCCAGCAGCGAACAGGGGGCTGCAGATACGCAGTATTTT. It codes for CASSEQGAADTQYF.

The chain has TRBV30 and TRBJ1-3; TRBD1 matches at 7 bases. The V segment lost 1 base and the J segment 0 bases; nucleotides outside the gene matches: 0. This CDR3 region has 14 residues. The V gene's germline CDR1 is GTSNPN and CDR2 SVGIG (reference sequence). The CDR3 region has the DNA TGTGCCTGGAGTGACAGGGGCTCTGGAAACACCATATATTTT. Translation gives CAWSDRGSGNTIYF.

The chain uses TRBV27 and TRBJ1-3; D unresolved. CDR3 length equals 15 residues. Between the trimmed V and J ends, which lost 3 bases and 1 base, there was a span of 10 bases. From germline, CDR1 is MNHEY and CDR2 SMNVEV (reference sequence). The CDR3 bases are TGTGCCAGCAGTTTGCATCCGGGGTCTGGAAACACCATATATTTT. It specifies CASSLHPGSGNTIYF.

V is TRBV2 and J is TRBJ2-2; 13 nucleotides agree with TRBD2. Germline-derived CDR1 and CDR2 are SNHLY and FYNNEI. The CDR3 loop spans 19 amino acids. Trimming took 2 bases from V and 6 from J; bases not matched to a gene: 12. CDR3 bases: TGTGCCAGCAGTGAAATAGGTTGGACTAGCGGGAGCACATCCGGGGAGCTGTTTTTT. It is translated as CASSEIGWTSGSTSGELFF.

A few counts support this clone. For the CDR3, the DNA is TGTGCCAGCTCACCAGCGTCACGGAGGACAGGTACCTACGAGCAGTACTTC. Translation: CASSPASRRTGTYEQYF. J is TRBJ2-7 and V is TRBV18; the match to TRBD1 covers 7 bases. V lost 2 bases to trimming and J lost 2 bases; unmatched junction nucleotides: 12. Germline V gene sequence: CDR1 KGHSH, CDR2 LQKENI. CDR3 size: 17 residues.

The V call is TRBV29-1, the J call TRBJ2-7; 7 bases line up with TRBD1. Germline lookup yields CDR1 SQVTM and CDR2 ANQGSEA. V lost 7 bases, J lost 0 bases, and 3 bases stayed unmatched. The CDR3 is 12 amino acids. CDR3: CSAWDSSYEQYF. The CDR3, as DNA: TGCAGCGCCTGGGACAGCTCCTACGAGCAGTACTTC.

To note about this clone: Relative to the germline gene, one junction end is altered; a read error may explain this. The gene calls are TRBV7-8 and TRBJ2-7; TRBD2 matches 9 bases. Looked up from germline, CDR1 is SGHVS and CDR2 is FQNEAQ. The CDR3 contains 13 residues. In DNA, the CDR3 is TGTGCCAGCAGCCGGCTAGCGGGGACCTCCCTTGGCTTC. Translating it yields CASSRLAGTSLGF.

The chain uses TRBV11-1 and TRBJ1-1; D unresolved. V was clipped by 2 bases and J by 1 base, with 8 bases between them. This CDR3 comprises 14 residues. Germline assignment: CDR1 SGHAT and CDR2 FQDESV (reference sequence). CDR3 sequence reads: CASSLQQPNTEAFF. The CDR3 coding sequence is TGTGCCAGCAGCTTACAACAGCCGAACACTGAAGCTTTCTTT.

The chain links TRBV6-1 to TRBJ2-5; D perhaps matches TRBD2 (5 bases). The V end was cut by 2 bases, the J end by 5 bases, with 18 bases between. Germline V gene lookup returns CDR1 MNHNS and CDR2 SASEGT. This CDR3 contains 16 residues. The CDR3 sequence is CASSETTILRGETQYF. CDR3 DNA: TGTGCCAGCAGTGAAACGACTATCCTCCGAGGGGAGACCCAGTACTTC.

This clone was detected a few times. The chain carries TRBV7-8 and TRBJ2-3, with 9 bases aligning to TRBD2. Germline V gene data show CDR1 as SGHVS and CDR2 as FQNEAQ. Trimming at V came to 5 bases and at J to 2 bases, leaving 32 bases not matched to a gene. There are 24 residues in the CDR3. The DNA of the CDR3 is TGTGCCAGCAGCCCGCGACTTGAGGGCGGGGGGGCTTTTGAAATAAACACAAACACAGATACGCAGTATTTT. The encoded protein is CASSPRLEGGGAFEINTNTDTQYF. Together with reference TRBV7-8 and TRBJ2-3, the CDR3 gives the full variable domain: GAGVSQSPRYKVAKRGQDVALRCDPISGHVSLFWYQQALGQGPEFLTYFQNEAQLDKSGLPSDRFFAERPEGSVSTLKIQRTQQEDSAVYLCASSPRLEGGGAFEINTNTDTQYFGPGTRLTVL.

Written as DNA, the CDR3 is TGTGCCAGCAGCCGGGAGCCGAACACTGAAGCTTTCTTT. This translates into CASSREPNTEAFF. V and J are TRBV5-4 and TRBJ1-1, with D uncertain. The CDR3 totals 13 residues. V gave up 4 bases and J gave up 1 base, with 8 bases separating them. Germline V lookup: CDR1 SGHNT, CDR2 YYREEE (reference sequence).

The table lists this clone with a few counts. In DNA form, the CDR3 reads TGCAGCGTTGTCGCTAACAGGGATTACAATGAGCAGTTCTTC. It encodes CSVVANRDYNEQFF. This chain links TRBV29-1 with TRBJ2-1; D is perhaps TRBD1 (6 bases). The germline V gene encodes CDR1 SQVTM and CDR2 ANQGSEA. Trimming stripped 4 bases from V and 4 bases from J, with 14 bases between. This CDR3 has 14 amino acids.

This clone was detected a few times. This sequence joins TRBV28 and TRBJ1-3, with no clear D. Germline V gene data show CDR1 as MDHEN and CDR2 as SYDVKM. The CDR3 is 16 residues long. The V and J ends lost 7 bases and 0 bases respectively, with 16 bases between them. As DNA, the CDR3 is TGTGCCAGCAATCCTTTCCGGGGAAACTCTGGAAACACCATATATTTT. Protein sequence: CASNPFRGNSGNTIYF.

The chain combines TRBV27 with TRBJ1-6; tentative D call: TRBD1 (5 bases). With 5 bases removed from V and 0 bases from J, the gap between germline ends came to 11 bases. This CDR3 is built from 16 residues. Germline loops: CDR1 MNHEY, CDR2 SMNVEV (reference sequence). The CDR3 loop reads CASSPNRSSYNSPLHF. The CDR3 DNA reads TGTGCCAGCAGTCCGAACAGGAGCTCCTATAATTCACCCCTCCACTTT.

V is TRBV7-3 and J is TRBJ1-5; the D gene is possibly TRBD1 (5 bases). From germline, CDR1 is SGHTA and CDR2 FQGTGA. Trimming took off 4 bases at V and 4 bases at J, with 8 bases between the two ends. The CDR3 covers 13 residues. CDR3 in amino acids: CASSSGLNQPQHF. CDR3 sequence (DNA): TGTGCCAGCAGCTCGGGACTTAATCAGCCCCAGCATTTT.

CDR3 amino acids: CASSPPAGGANTQYF. As DNA, the CDR3 is TGTGCCAGCTCACCACCGGCGGGAGGTGCAAATACGCAGTATTTT. This rearrangement joins TRBV18 to TRBJ2-3; 8 bases line up with TRBD2. The length of the CDR3 is 15 residues. Trimming cost V 0 bases and J 7 bases; bases outside gene matches: 6. The germline gives CDR1 KGHSH, CDR2 LQKENI. The whole variable domain, filled in from reference TRBV18 and TRBJ2-3, reads NAGVMQNPRHLVRRRGQEARLRCSPMKGHSHVYWYRQLPEEGLKFMVYLQKENIIDESGMPKERFSAEFPKEGPSILRIQQVVRGDSAAYFCASSPPAGGANTQYFGPGTRLTVL.

This rearrangement joins TRBV13 to TRBJ2-7, with D maybe TRBD1 (6 bases). This CDR3 spans 15 amino acids. The germline CDR1 and CDR2 sequences are PRHDT and FYEKMQ (reference sequence). V shed 2 bases and J shed 0 bases, with 11 bases lying between them. CDR3 sequence (DNA): TGTGCCAGCAGCTTAATTGGACAGAGCTCCTACGAGCAGTACTTC. Amino acid sequence: CASSLIGQSSYEQYF.

The chain carries TRBV18 and TRBJ2-1; TRBD2 matches 11 bases. Germline lookup yields CDR1 KGHSH and CDR2 LQKENI. This CDR3 comprises 16 residues. Trimming at V came to 3 bases and at J to 6 bases, leaving 7 bases not matched to a gene. The CDR3 loop reads CASSPRLAGQGNEQFF. The CDR3 region has the DNA TGTGCCAGCTCACCCCGACTAGCGGGACAGGGCAATGAGCAGTTCTTC.

CDR3 DNA: TGTGCCAGCAGCTTAGCTCGACAGGGGAGGGGTGAGCAGTTCTTC. This codes for CASSLARQGRGEQFF. This chain uses TRBV11-2 with TRBJ2-1; TRBD1 might be the D (8 bases). The germline V gene has CDR1 SGHAT and CDR2 FQNNGV. The CDR3 runs to 15 residues. V was trimmed by 1 base and J by 9 bases, leaving 16 bases between them. Supplemented by reference TRBV11-2 and TRBJ2-1, the full variable domain reads EAGVAQSPRYKIIEKRQSVAFWCNPISGHATLYWYQQILGQGPKLLIQFQNNGVVDDSQLPKDRFSAERLKGVDSTLKIQPAKLEDSAVYLCASSLARQGRGEQFFGPGTRLTVL.

This chain links TRBV18 with TRBJ2-2; maybe TRBD1 (5 bases). Looked up from germline, CDR1 is KGHSH and CDR2 is LQKENI. Trimming shortened V by 6 bases and J by 7 bases, and 12 bases separated the two germline ends. The CDR3 has 13 residues. The CDR3 spells CASSPRGIGELFF. The CDR3 nucleotides read TGTGCCAGCTCGCCAAGGGGTATCGGGGAGCTGTTTTTT.

This clone was detected once. The chain carries TRBV2 and TRBJ1-5, with D maybe TRBD1 (6 bases). This CDR3 has 18 amino acids. Between the trimmed V and J ends, which lost 6 bases and 4 bases, there was a span of 25 bases. CDR1 and CDR2 (germline): SNHLY, FYNNEI. Written as DNA, the CDR3 is TGTGCCAGCAGCGGTTCGGTGGTAGGGGGTTCAAGAAATCAGCCCCAGCATTTT. This encodes CASSGSVVGGSRNQPQHF.

This clone occurred once. This sequence joins TRBV18 and TRBJ2-1, with 13 bases lining up with TRBD2. The germline gives CDR1 KGHSH, CDR2 LQKENI. Trimming at V came to 6 bases and at J to 7 bases, leaving 9 bases not matched to a gene. The length of the CDR3 is 16 residues. The CDR3 DNA reads TGTGCCAGCTCCCGAACACTAGCGGGAGGGAATAATGAGCAGTTCTTC. This gives the protein CASSRTLAGGNNEQFF.